The text below deals with one T cell receptor (beta chain). The antigen it recognizes is unknown. Given a much more abundant clone one base away, this may be a read error. The time point label corresponds to: newly diagnosed GD, antithyroid drugs for less than 3 months. For both TCR sequencing and RNA sequencing, RNA was extracted from PBMCs using TRIzol. The diagnosis of Graves' disease was made according to American Thyroid Association guidelines. Recruitment of patients was carried out at an endocrinology department in Xi'an, China. Each patient gave 8.5 to 9.5 milliliters of peripheral blood, collected in an EDTA anticoagulant tube. Ficoll Paque Plus density gradient separation was used to isolate PBMCs, and no further T cell sorting was done. An Agilent 2100 Bioanalyzer and agarose gel were used to assess RNA quality, and a NanoDrop 2000 was used to measure RNA concentration. Per the germline V gene, MDHEN is the CDR1 and SYDVKM is the CDR2. The CDR3 has 16 amino acids, counting the end cysteine and phenylalanine. This entry keeps only the CDR3 DNA: 48 bases, framed from base 1.

The data stem from a study of regulatory T cells in long-lasting Graves disease (dated by TCRdb to the early 2020s). Regarding the study in general: Patients with newly diagnosed Graves' disease had been on antithyroid drugs for under 3 months. Patients with persistent Graves' disease were compared with patients with newly diagnosed Graves' disease using TCR sequencing and RNA sequencing of peripheral blood. The study was conducted in China and was registered as a clinical trial. A total of 35 or so samples were covered by TCR sequencing, comprising approximately 13 persistent and approximately 20 newly diagnosed Graves' disease patients. Overall results and qualifications from the work: The authors acknowledged the small sample size as a limitation that may reduce accuracy. Persistent disease showed preferential use of TRBV28, TRBJ1-2 and TRBJ2-5, whereas newly diagnosed disease favored TRBV20-1 and TRBJ2-1. Sequencing and analysis were limited to the TCR beta chain. Persistent patients shared more public clonotypes among themselves (around 2,700) than newly diagnosed patients did (approximately 870). Compared with newly diagnosed patients, patients with persistent Graves' disease had lower TCR Shannon entropy and fewer highly expanded clones, which suggests clonal expansion. The study examined only peripheral blood because the primary lesion, thyroid tissue, could not be accessed.

Libraries were made using multiplex PCR. Instrument on record: Illumina HiSeq 4000. To build TCR beta libraries, CDR3 regions were amplified by Arm-PCR using iRepertoire HTBI primers. Before sequencing, the PCR products underwent gel purification. The authors' pipeline ran thus. Across samples, some 62 TRBV and 15 or so TRBJ segments were identified and used for gene usage analysis of CDR3 amino acid clonotypes. COPE and FqMerger were used to merge the filtered high-quality paired reads into contigs. Contigs were aligned with BLAST to IMGT TRBV, TRBD and TRBJ reference genes, and CDR3 was defined per IMGT. Highly expanded clones were defined as clonotypes with a frequency above 0.1%. Repertoire diversity was measured by Shannon entropy, and V-J evenness by the Gini coefficient. A clonotype found in more than one individual was treated as public. TCRdb reprocessed the public reads (quality trimming at Q25 with fastp, clone calling with MiXCR) and kept in-frame beta chains. Merged by CDR3 protein, the rows form single entries marked with the most common genes and DNA. TCRdb's processing, not the study's, gives the V and J calls here. The sample includes roughly 400,000 distinct CDR3 sequences, with approximately 15% observed a single time. The top ten constitute approximately 7.8% of the sample.

This sample also appeared in a second study, on T cells in Graves' hyperthyroidism and ophthalmopathy. As that second study puts it: Stable Graves' hyperthyroidism was defined as no progression to ophthalmopathy during 18 months of follow-up. The hyperthyroidism patients were between 18 and 65 years old and newly diagnosed, with a disease duration of less than 2 months. Patients with uncontrolled infections, other autoimmune diseases, pregnancy or lactation were excluded. Clinical symptoms, serum thyroxine and TRAb, thyroid ultrasound, and orbital computed tomography formed the basis for the diagnoses. The first round of RT-PCR for the TCR CDR3 was performed with the HTBI primer set and the Qiagen OneStep RT-PCR kit. Blood samples also contained most of the expanded thyroid clonotypes (frequency above 0.001), which suggests that blood repertoires may reflect thyroid immune responses. A model built on a 13 V-J signature distinguished ophthalmopathy from stable hyperthyroidism, reaching over 85% sensitivity and around 82% specificity in cross-validation and 80%/75% in testing. In validation, the model predicted progression to ophthalmopathy with just under 71% sensitivity and roughly 75% specificity, a median of 6.5 months before onset. A discovery cohort of about a hundred patients, about 40 with Graves' ophthalmopathy and over 55 with stable Graves' hyperthyroidism, was used to find distinguishing TCR V-J signatures. Prospective prediction of ophthalmopathy was tested in an independent validation cohort of 18 to 20 hyperthyroidism patients and roughly 16 patients who later progressed to ophthalmopathy. For training and testing, the 80 to 100 patients in the discovery cohort were randomly divided in a 7:3 ratio. Thyroid tissue and blood T-cell repertoires from several Graves' hyperthyroidism patients were also compared in the study. After blood sampling, hyperthyroidism patients were treated with methimazole at a starting dose of 30 mg daily, and ophthalmopathy patients were treated with high-dose intravenous methylprednisolone. A second multiplex PCR round built the libraries, followed by size selection and purification. Paired-end sequencing of the libraries was performed with 100 bp reads on an Illumina HiSeq2000. SOAPnuke was used to process the raw data, throwing out any read that contained adapters or uncalled bases, had a mean Phred below 15, or lacked an exact constant-primer or identifier match. COPE v1.2.5 was used to merge the high-quality paired reads, and each unique nucleotide sequence was defined as a clonotype. Clonotypes were aligned to IMGT TRBV, TRBD and TRBJ reference segments using MiTCR v1.1. The analysis included only V-J combinations with a frequency above 0.0001, which together covered 99% to 99.2% of the repertoires. A TCS score was defined as the ratio of F50 (clonal expansion) to E x V (chaos), with BLOSUM62-based TCRdist applied between CDR3 peptides within each V-J. Welch's t-statistics and random forest reduced around 510 V-J features to 13, which were used in a naive Bayes classifier (R e1071). Sample size was not statistically predetermined, and investigators were not blinded to group allocation. According to the paper, TCR Vbeta CDR3 sequencing was carried out on about 140 peripheral blood samples, which came from fewer than 50 ophthalmopathy, around 74 hyperthyroidism and roughly 17 progressor patients.

The source was peripheral blood mononuclear cells (PBMCs), collected at new diagnosis, from a patient treated with antithyroid drugs. The receptor chain draws on TRBV28 and TRBJ2-5; 7 bases in the middle match TRBD2. The sequence derives from a woman aged 40 to 50 with Graves disease. Donor details come from another sample of the same person, matched by shared clones. The sequenced DNA: TGTGCCAGCAGGGCCCCGTATGGGGGAGGGAAAGAGGCCCAGTACTTC. Translated, this gives CASRAPYGGGKEAQYF.